This passage covers 5 T cell receptor beta chains from one sample sequenced in a study of response to subunit inactivated influenza vaccine (dated by TCRdb to 2016 to 2019). The method was RT-PCR. Sequencing took place on an Illumina HiSeq 2500. TCRdb trimmed the raw reads at Q25, called clones with MiXCR and kept productive beta chains. For every CDR3 protein sequence, its rows merge into one entry that carries the most common genes and DNA. The sample table records roughly 500,000 distinct CDR3 sequences; less than 30% of these occur just once. The ten largest clones take up around 2% of the sample. Sequenced material: CD4+ T cells sorted from PBMCs, taken around 5 days after vaccination. All receptors come from a man aged 50-59 years who received an inactivated influenza vaccine. Donor details come from another sample of the same person, matched by shared clones.

V and J are TRBV7-9 and TRBJ2-5; D gene unclear. Trimming removed 2 bases at V and 1 base at J, with 17 bases between. This CDR3 spans 17 amino acids. Germline V CDR1 and CDR2: SEHNR, FQNEAQ (reference sequence). The CDR3 region is CASSLRAYTASQETQYF. DNA for the CDR3: TGTGCCAGCAGCTTAAGGGCCTATACAGCGTCCCAAGAGACCCAGTACTTC.

The J gene is TRBJ2-5, the V gene TRBV7-8; D possibly matches TRBD1 or TRBD2 (5 bases each). Germline V gene sequence: CDR1 SGHVS, CDR2 FQNEAQ. The length of the CDR3 is 14 residues. Trimming cost V 11 bases and J 2 bases, with 18 bases left between them. CDR3 nucleotides: TGTGCCTCCGAGGGGCCACGGCTTCAAGAGACCCAGTACTTC. Translation gives CASEGPRLQETQYF.

This chain joins TRBV11-2 and TRBJ1-6; no clear D gene. There are 17 residues in the CDR3. Trimming shortened V by 2 bases and J by 0 bases, and 11 bases separated the two germline ends. Per the germline V gene, CDR1 is SGHAT and CDR2 is FQNNGV. CDR3 nucleotides: TGTGCCAGCAGCTTAATCAGGAGAAGCTCCTATAATTCACCCCTCCACTTT. It codes for CASSLIRRSSYNSPLHF.

This clonotype was detected ten times or more. The J gene is TRBJ2-5, the V gene TRBV29-1; maybe TRBD2 (5 bases). This CDR3 is 14 amino acids long. Germline CDR1 is SQVTM and CDR2 is ANQGSEA. Trimming removed 7 bases at V and 4 bases at J, with 19 bases between. Written as DNA, the CDR3 is TGCAGCGCCGGAGGTAACGGCCAGGTAGAGACCCAGTACTTC. Translated: CSAGGNGQVETQYF.

The chain couples TRBV6-5 to TRBJ1-4; D is uncertain. Germline V gene data show CDR1 as MNHEY and CDR2 as SVGAGI. The CDR3 consists of 15 residues. Trimming took 2 bases from V and 1 from J, leaving 8 bases between them. The CDR3 reads CASSYVRGTNEKLFF. The CDR3 region has the DNA TGTGCCAGCAGTTACGTCCGGGGAACTAATGAAAAACTGTTTTTT.